This T cell receptor (beta chain) appears in the sequencing data of a study of vaccination effects on CD4 cells after COVID-19. Findings and limits, study-wide: Recruitment yielded few convalescent patients, and the study had no early post-infection timepoints.

With the ViraFEST assay, the study expanded antigen-specific CD4+ T cells using viral peptide pools, then sequenced them. Cultured cells yielded isolated CD4+ T cells after 10 days. BNT162b2 vaccine or mRNA-1273 vaccine was given to participants in two doses. Wells of roughly 2.1 million PBMC each were grown with 10 IU/ml IL-2 and roughly 9.2 ug/ml peptides. This table comes from immunoSEQ multiplex PCR, and its TCRdb copy is limited to in-frame clones, with some not included. The sample records around 46,000 clones, around three quarters being singletons. This clone was observed at least ten times. Its antigen is unknown. Germline V gene data show CDR1 as LNHDA and CDR2 as SQIVND (reference sequence). J was trimmed by 1 base and V by 7 bases; bases with no gene match: 13. CDR3 length: 17 residues.

This specimen was CD4+ T cells from PBMCs cultured with HCoV-OC43 spike peptides, taken after COVID-19 vaccination. Subset reported: HCoV-OC43 spike overlapping peptide pool stimulation. The sequence was obtained from a human donor who received a COVID-19 vaccine. The chain combines TRBV19 with TRBJ2-1; 7 positions match TRBD1. CDR3 sequence reads: CASTIGEYRGSYNEQFF. In DNA, the CDR3 is TGTGCCAGTACCATTGGAGAATACAGGGGTTCCTACAATGAGCAGTTCTTC.